Within the sample, the clone carrying this T cell receptor (beta chain) is medium-sized. The antigen is unknown. The read comes to an end 3 residues before the CDR3 does, leaving the germline J gene to fill in the end. The sample comes from a study of T cell clonality in common variable immunodeficiency. Heparinized whole blood, roughly 5 to 8 ml, came from each donor. V gave up 5 bases and J gave up 5 bases; unmatched junction bases: 14. CDR1 and CDR2 from the germline V gene are MDHEN and SYDVKM. CDR3 length: 16 amino acids. The table came from immunoSEQ multiplex PCR; TCRdb's copy has only in-frame clones and leaves some out. The repertoire shows fewer than 7,000 clones, none seen only once; the top ten take about 15%. Whole-study results and caveats: In common variable immunodeficiency, TCR beta chains reportedly carried fewer deletions and N-nucleotide insertions.

Sequencing was performed on peripheral blood mononuclear cells. The chain employs TRBV28 and TRBJ1-1, with 7 bases fitting TRBD1. This clonotype was obtained from a human donor with common variable immunodeficiency. This CDR3 is CASSPPERGRRTEAFF. CDR3 DNA, as far as it was read: TGTGCCAGCAGTCCCCCGGAGAGGGGGCGTCGGACTGAA.